The rows below give T cell receptor beta chains drawn from one sample of a study of blood T cell repertoires in COVID-19. The table came from immunoSEQ multiplex PCR; TCRdb's copy has only in-frame clones and leaves some out. The repertoire holds just over 250,000 clones, with 80% to 95% as singletons. Sequences were obtained from peripheral blood. The receptors come from a young adult with COVID-19, enrolled during active disease. CDR3s include the opening cysteine and the closing phenylalanine or tryptophan. D genes are given only for firm matches. Where a row states a size, it is once, few, many or the class of an expanded clone; other rows omit it.

abundance: many; j_gene: TRBJ1-2; v_gene: TRBV6-1; d_gene: TRBD1; CDR3aa: CASSERAGGLSGYTF; CDR3nt: TGTGCCAGCAGTGAAAGGGCAGGGGGCTTATCTGGCTACACCTTC
abundance: -; j_gene: TRBJ2-1; v_gene: TRBV11-2; d_gene: TRBD2; CDR3aa: CASSFGGREYNEQFF; CDR3nt: TGTGCCAGCAGCTTCGGCGGGAGGGAGTACAATGAGCAGTTCTTC
abundance: -; j_gene: TRBJ2-7; v_gene: TRBV5-5; d_gene: -; CDR3aa: CASSEAYEQYF; CDR3nt: TGTGCCAGCAGCGAGGCCTACGAGCAGTACTTC
abundance: few; j_gene: TRBJ2-5; v_gene: TRBV6-5; d_gene: -; CDR3aa: CASSYSGSETQYF; CDR3nt: TGTGCCAGCAGTTACTCGGGCTCAGAGACCCAGTACTTC
abundance: -; j_gene: TRBJ1-1; v_gene: TRBV2; d_gene: -; CDR3aa: CASSETRGGPNTEAFF; CDR3nt: TGTGCCAGCAGTGAGACCCGCGGGGGACCCAACACTGAAGCTTTCTTT
abundance: -; j_gene: TRBJ2-3; v_gene: TRBV5-1; d_gene: -; CDR3aa: CASSRTDSFTDTQYF; CDR3nt: TGCGCCAGCAGCCGGACGGACAGCTTCACAGATACGCAGTATTTT
abundance: few; j_gene: TRBJ1-2; v_gene: TRBV9; d_gene: TRBD1; CDR3aa: CASSVDGQVFYGYTF; CDR3nt: TGTGCCAGCAGCGTAGACGGACAGGTATTCTATGGCTACACCTTC
abundance: -; j_gene: TRBJ2-2; v_gene: TRBV7-6; d_gene: TRBD1; CDR3aa: CASSLSTGSTGELFF; CDR3nt: TGTGCCAGCAGCTTATCGACAGGGTCGACCGGGGAGCTGTTTTTT
abundance: -; j_gene: TRBJ1-4; v_gene: TRBV9; d_gene: -; CDR3aa: CASSMGGTNEKLFF; CDR3nt: TGTGCCAGCAGCATGGGGGGTACTAATGAAAAACTGTTTTTT
abundance: -; j_gene: TRBJ1-2; v_gene: TRBV12-3/TRBV12-4; d_gene: TRBD1; CDR3aa: CASRGTDHYGYTF; CDR3nt: TGTGCCAGCAGGGGGACAGATCACTATGGCTACACCTTC
abundance: -; j_gene: TRBJ1-1; v_gene: TRBV6-5; d_gene: -; CDR3aa: CASRIRLNTEAFF; CDR3nt: TGTGCCAGCAGGATCAGACTTAACACTGAAGCTTTCTTT
abundance: -; j_gene: TRBJ2-7; v_gene: TRBV6-5; d_gene: TRBD2; CDR3aa: CASSWGLAGGGDEQYF; CDR3nt: TGTGCCAGCAGTTGGGGACTAGCGGGAGGGGGAGACGAGCAGTACTTC
abundance: -; j_gene: TRBJ1-3; v_gene: TRBV6-5; d_gene: -; CDR3aa: CASTSWSSGNTIYF; CDR3nt: TGTGCCAGCACTTCTTGGAGCTCTGGAAACACCATATATTTT
abundance: few; j_gene: TRBJ2-2; v_gene: TRBV9; d_gene: -; CDR3aa: CASSPLRNTGELFF; CDR3nt: TGTGCCAGCAGCCCTCTGCGGAACACCGGGGAGCTGTTTTTT
abundance: -; j_gene: TRBJ2-1; v_gene: TRBV2; d_gene: -; CDR3aa: CASSGRTNEQFF; CDR3nt: TGTGCCAGCAGTGGTCGGACAAATGAGCAGTTCTTC
abundance: -; j_gene: TRBJ1-4; v_gene: TRBV10-3; d_gene: TRBD1; CDR3aa: CAISSLLLTGQNEKLFF; CDR3nt: TGTGCCATCAGCTCCCTCCTCCTGACAGGGCAGAATGAAAAACTGTTTTTT
abundance: -; j_gene: TRBJ2-1; v_gene: TRBV5-6; d_gene: TRBD2; CDR3aa: CASSLFEGGDWRYNEQFF; CDR3nt: TGTGCCAGCAGCTTATTTGAGGGAGGGGACTGGAGGTACAATGAGCAGTTCTTC
abundance: -; j_gene: TRBJ1-5; v_gene: TRBV7-9; d_gene: TRBD1; CDR3aa: CASSLAFRDRNQPQHF; CDR3nt: TGTGCCAGCAGCTTAGCATTCCGGGACAGAAATCAGCCCCAGCATTTT
abundance: -; j_gene: TRBJ2-1; v_gene: TRBV3-1/TRBV3-2; d_gene: -; CDR3aa: CASSQGLYNEQFF; CDR3nt: TGTGCCAGCAGCCAAGGACTATACAATGAGCAGTTCTTC
abundance: -; j_gene: TRBJ2-5; v_gene: TRBV5-1; d_gene: TRBD2; CDR3aa: CASSLGTSGSWETQYF; CDR3nt: TGCGCCAGCAGCTTGGGGACTAGCGGAAGCTGGGAGACCCAGTACTTC
abundance: -; j_gene: TRBJ2-7; v_gene: TRBV28; d_gene: TRBD2; CDR3aa: CASSPRLAGVEEQYF; CDR3nt: TGTGCCAGCAGTCCCAGACTAGCGGGAGTGGAGGAGCAGTACTTC
abundance: once; j_gene: TRBJ2-7; v_gene: TRBV5-1; d_gene: TRBD1; CDR3aa: CASSLGQVSYEQYF; CDR3nt: TGCGCCAGCAGCCTGGGACAGGTTTCCTACGAGCAGTACTTC
abundance: -; j_gene: TRBJ2-2; v_gene: TRBV29-1; d_gene: TRBD1; CDR3aa: CSVAGTGGTGELFF; CDR3nt: TGCAGCGTCGCCGGGACAGGGGGAACCGGGGAGCTGTTTTTT
abundance: -; j_gene: TRBJ1-2; v_gene: TRBV27; d_gene: TRBD1; CDR3aa: CASSSQGADGYTF; CDR3nt: TGTGCCAGCAGTTCACAGGGGGCGGATGGCTACACCTTC
abundance: -; j_gene: TRBJ1-6; v_gene: TRBV6-4; d_gene: TRBD1; CDR3aa: CASSRDRANSPLHF; CDR3nt: TGTGCCAGCAGCCGGGACAGGGCAAATTCACCCCTCCACTTT
abundance: -; j_gene: TRBJ1-5; v_gene: TRBV2; d_gene: -; CDR3aa: CASKMGAGNQPQHF; CDR3nt: TGTGCCAGCAAGATGGGGGCGGGCAATCAGCCCCAGCATTTT
abundance: -; j_gene: TRBJ2-1; v_gene: TRBV6-2/TRBV6-3; d_gene: TRBD2; CDR3aa: CASSFAGTSGRSSYNEQFF; CDR3nt: TGTGCCAGCAGTTTCGCCGGGACTAGCGGGAGGAGCTCCTACAATGAGCAGTTCTTC
abundance: -; j_gene: TRBJ2-6; v_gene: TRBV7-9; d_gene: TRBD1; CDR3aa: CASSLTGSGANVLTF; CDR3nt: TGTGCCAGCAGCCTGACAGGGTCTGGGGCCAACGTCCTGACTTTC
abundance: -; j_gene: TRBJ2-5; v_gene: TRBV5-4; d_gene: TRBD2; CDR3aa: CASSLGLAGGETQYF; CDR3nt: TGTGCCAGCAGCTTGGGACTAGCGGGAGGGGAGACCCAGTACTTC
abundance: -; j_gene: TRBJ2-3; v_gene: TRBV18; d_gene: TRBD2; CDR3aa: CASSPQVAGLSTDTQYF; CDR3nt: TGTGCCAGCTCACCCCAAGTAGCGGGATTGAGCACAGATACGCAGTATTTT
abundance: few; j_gene: TRBJ1-1; v_gene: TRBV2; d_gene: -; CDR3aa: CASTQLGSLNTEAFF; CDR3nt: TGTGCCAGCACCCAATTGGGCAGTTTGAACACTGAAGCTTTCTTT
abundance: -; j_gene: TRBJ2-6; v_gene: TRBV14; d_gene: -; CDR3aa: CASSQVTPNVLTF; CDR3nt: TGTGCCAGCAGCCAAGTTACACCCAACGTCCTGACTTTC
abundance: -; j_gene: TRBJ1-1; v_gene: TRBV5-1; d_gene: -; CDR3aa: CASSSGAVNTEAFF; CDR3nt: TGCGCCAGCAGCTCCGGAGCTGTAAACACTGAAGCTTTCTTT
abundance: -; j_gene: TRBJ2-7; v_gene: TRBV4-1; d_gene: TRBD2; CDR3aa: CASSPTERGEYEQYF; CDR3nt: TGCGCCAGCAGCCCGACGGAGCGGGGGGAATACGAGCAGTACTTC
abundance: -; j_gene: TRBJ1-2; v_gene: TRBV15; d_gene: -; CDR3aa: CATSRDTGDYGYTF; CDR3nt: TGTGCCACCAGCAGAGATACGGGGGACTATGGCTACACCTTC
abundance: -; j_gene: TRBJ2-1; v_gene: TRBV9; d_gene: TRBD2; CDR3aa: CASSALAGVGEQFF; CDR3nt: TGTGCCAGCAGCGCCCTAGCGGGAGTCGGTGAGCAGTTCTTC
abundance: few; j_gene: TRBJ2-7; v_gene: TRBV5-4; d_gene: -; CDR3aa: CASSFGSTEQYF; CDR3nt: TGTGCCAGCAGCTTTGGGAGCACCGAGCAGTACTTC
abundance: -; j_gene: TRBJ1-5; v_gene: TRBV27; d_gene: -; CDR3aa: CASSHRGQYQPQHF; CDR3nt: TGTGCCAGCAGTCACCGTGGACAGTATCAGCCCCAGCATTTT
abundance: -; j_gene: TRBJ2-5; v_gene: TRBV13; d_gene: -; CDR3aa: CASSLRVGSTRETQYF; CDR3nt: TGTGCCAGCAGCTTACGGGTCGGGAGTACGAGAGAGACCCAGTACTTC
abundance: -; j_gene: TRBJ2-2; v_gene: TRBV6-5; d_gene: TRBD2; CDR3aa: CASILSGGNTGELFF; CDR3nt: TGTGCCAGCATCCTAAGCGGGGGCAACACCGGGGAGCTGTTTTTT
abundance: -; j_gene: TRBJ2-2; v_gene: TRBV6-4; d_gene: TRBD2; CDR3aa: CASSDTTSVTGELFF; CDR3nt: TGTGCCAGCAGTGACACTACTAGCGTCACCGGGGAGCTGTTTTTT
abundance: -; j_gene: TRBJ2-4; v_gene: TRBV27; d_gene: -; CDR3aa: CASSVTSFSKNIQYF; CDR3nt: TGTGCCAGCAGTGTAACTAGCTTCTCCAAAAACATTCAGTACTTC
abundance: -; j_gene: TRBJ1-3; v_gene: TRBV3-1/TRBV3-2; d_gene: -; CDR3aa: CASSLVTGSGNTIYF; CDR3nt: TGTGCCAGCAGCCTCGTGACGGGCTCTGGAAACACCATATATTTT
abundance: -; j_gene: TRBJ1-1; v_gene: TRBV19; d_gene: -; CDR3aa: CASSIGWRYTEAFF; CDR3nt: TGTGCCAGTAGTATAGGATGGAGGTACACTGAAGCTTTCTTT
abundance: -; j_gene: TRBJ2-3; v_gene: TRBV14; d_gene: -; CDR3aa: CASSPNAAEPFASTDTQYF; CDR3nt: TGTGCCAGCAGCCCGAATGCGGCTGAGCCCTTTGCTAGCACAGATACGCAGTATTTT
abundance: once; j_gene: TRBJ2-2; v_gene: TRBV5-1; d_gene: TRBD2; CDR3aa: CASSSRLAGVTGELFF; CDR3nt: TGCGCCAGCAGCTCCAGACTAGCGGGGGTTACCGGGGAGCTGTTTTTT
abundance: -; j_gene: TRBJ1-2; v_gene: TRBV4-1; d_gene: TRBD1; CDR3aa: CASSQAYRDRGLSGYTF; CDR3nt: TGCGCCAGCAGCCAGGCTTATCGGGACAGGGGGCTCAGTGGCTACACCTTC
abundance: -; j_gene: TRBJ2-1; v_gene: TRBV7-2; d_gene: TRBD2; CDR3aa: CASSSRLAAYNEQFF; CDR3nt: TGTGCCAGCAGCTCCCGACTAGCGGCCTACAATGAGCAGTTCTTC
abundance: -; j_gene: TRBJ1-2; v_gene: TRBV5-4; d_gene: TRBD1; CDR3aa: CASSSGQAIYGYTF; CDR3nt: TGTGCCAGCAGCTCGGGACAGGCAATCTATGGCTACACCTTC
abundance: -; j_gene: TRBJ1-1; v_gene: TRBV7-6; d_gene: -; CDR3aa: CASSTQASTEAFF; CDR3nt: TGTGCCAGCAGCACACAGGCGTCCACTGAAGCTTTCTTT
abundance: -; j_gene: TRBJ1-3; v_gene: TRBV28; d_gene: -; CDR3aa: CASSWDRNTIYF; CDR3nt: TGTGCCAGCAGTTGGGACAGAAACACCATATATTTT
abundance: -; j_gene: TRBJ2-2; v_gene: TRBV5-4; d_gene: -; CDR3aa: CAAQGQNTGELFF; CDR3nt: TGTGCCGCCCAGGGGCAAAACACCGGGGAGCTGTTTTTT
abundance: -; j_gene: TRBJ1-4; v_gene: TRBV7-9; d_gene: -; CDR3aa: CASSLHSTNEKLFF; CDR3nt: TGTGCCAGCAGCTTACACTCAACTAATGAAAAACTGTTTTTT
abundance: few; j_gene: TRBJ2-1; v_gene: TRBV13; d_gene: -; CDR3aa: CASSPGGQYNEQFF; CDR3nt: TGTGCCAGCAGCCCAGGCGGGCAGTACAATGAGCAGTTCTTC
abundance: -; j_gene: TRBJ1-1; v_gene: TRBV19; d_gene: -; CDR3aa: CASSIVRGTEAFF; CDR3nt: TGTGCCAGTAGTATAGTCCGCGGGACTGAAGCTTTCTTT
abundance: -; j_gene: TRBJ2-1; v_gene: TRBV10-3; d_gene: TRBD2; CDR3aa: CAISGPGEVAGAIEQFF; CDR3nt: TGTGCCATCAGTGGCCCAGGAGAGGTAGCGGGAGCTATTGAGCAGTTCTTC